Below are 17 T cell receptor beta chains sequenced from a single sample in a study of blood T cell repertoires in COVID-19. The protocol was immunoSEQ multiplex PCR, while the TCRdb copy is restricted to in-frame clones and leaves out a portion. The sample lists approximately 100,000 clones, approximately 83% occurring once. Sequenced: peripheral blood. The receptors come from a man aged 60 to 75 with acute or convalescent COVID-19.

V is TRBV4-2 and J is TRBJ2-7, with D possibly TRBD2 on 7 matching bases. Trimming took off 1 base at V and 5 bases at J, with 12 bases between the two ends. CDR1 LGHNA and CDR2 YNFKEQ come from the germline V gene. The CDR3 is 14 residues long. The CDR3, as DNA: TGTGCCAGCAGCCAAGGGGGGGGACATAACGAGCAGTACTTC. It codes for CASSQGGGHNEQYF.

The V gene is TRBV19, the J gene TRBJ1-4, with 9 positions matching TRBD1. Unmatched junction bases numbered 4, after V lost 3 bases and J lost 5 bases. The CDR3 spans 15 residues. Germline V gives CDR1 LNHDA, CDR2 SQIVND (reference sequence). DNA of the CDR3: TGTGCCAGTAGTATGCTGACAGGGGGAAATGAAAAACTGTTTTTT. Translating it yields CASSMLTGGNEKLFF.

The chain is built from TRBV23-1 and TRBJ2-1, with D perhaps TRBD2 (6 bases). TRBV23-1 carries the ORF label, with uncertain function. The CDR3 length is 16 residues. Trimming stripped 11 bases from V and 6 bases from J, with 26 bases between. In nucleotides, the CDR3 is TGCGCCGGTGCCTCAACCCCGGGACTGGCGTTCAATGAGCAGTTCTTC. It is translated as CAGASTPGLAFNEQFF.

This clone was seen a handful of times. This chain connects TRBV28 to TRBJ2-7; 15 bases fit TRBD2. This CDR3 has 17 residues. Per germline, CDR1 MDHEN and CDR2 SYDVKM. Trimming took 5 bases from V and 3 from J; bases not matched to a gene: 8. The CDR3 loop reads CASSPRTSGGVNYEQYF. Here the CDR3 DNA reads TGTGCCAGCAGTCCCAGGACTAGCGGGGGGGTCAACTACGAGCAGTACTTC.

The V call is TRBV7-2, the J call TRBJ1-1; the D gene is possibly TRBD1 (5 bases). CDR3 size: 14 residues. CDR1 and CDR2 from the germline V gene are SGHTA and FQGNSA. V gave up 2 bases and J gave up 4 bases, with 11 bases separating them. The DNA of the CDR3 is TGTGCCAGCAGCTTAAGGGGTAGTACCACTGAAGCTTTCTTT. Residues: CASSLRGSTTEAFF.

CDR3 sequence reads: CASSIVDRERRNTEAFF. DNA for the CDR3: TGTGCCAGCAGCATAGTGGACAGGGAAAGGAGAAACACTGAAGCTTTCTTT. V usage is TRBV11-3 and J usage is TRBJ1-1, with 8 nucleotides matching TRBD1. The CDR3 runs 17 residues. After removal of 5 bases from V and 2 bases from J, the junction contained 13 bases not matched to a gene. Germline V lookup: CDR1 SGHNT, CDR2 YENEEA.

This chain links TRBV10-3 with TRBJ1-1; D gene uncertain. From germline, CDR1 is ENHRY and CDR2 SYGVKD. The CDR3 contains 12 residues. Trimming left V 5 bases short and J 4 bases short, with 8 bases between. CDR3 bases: TGTGCCATCAGTTACAGTCGCACTGAAGCTTTCTTT. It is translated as CAISYSRTEAFF.

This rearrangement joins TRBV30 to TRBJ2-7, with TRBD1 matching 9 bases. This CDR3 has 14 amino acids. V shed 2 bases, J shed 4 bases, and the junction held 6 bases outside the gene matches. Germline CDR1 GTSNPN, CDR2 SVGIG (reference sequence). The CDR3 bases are TGTGCCTGGAGTACGACAGGGGGGGAATACGAGCAGTACTTC. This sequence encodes CAWSTTGGEYEQYF.

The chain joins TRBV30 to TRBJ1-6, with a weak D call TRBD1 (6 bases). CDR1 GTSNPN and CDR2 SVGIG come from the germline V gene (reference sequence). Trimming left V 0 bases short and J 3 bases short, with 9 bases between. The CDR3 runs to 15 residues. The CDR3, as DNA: TGTGCCTGGAGTGTAGGGGGGGGCTATAATTCACCCCTCCACTTT. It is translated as CAWSVGGGYNSPLHF.

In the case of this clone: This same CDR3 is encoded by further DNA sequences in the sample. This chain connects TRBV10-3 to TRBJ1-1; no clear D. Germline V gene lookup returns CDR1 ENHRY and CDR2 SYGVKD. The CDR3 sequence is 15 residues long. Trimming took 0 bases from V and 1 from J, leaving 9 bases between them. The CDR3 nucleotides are TGTGCCATCAGTGAGTCCGGCAGGCAGAACACTGAAGCTTTCTTT. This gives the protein CAISESGRQNTEAFF.

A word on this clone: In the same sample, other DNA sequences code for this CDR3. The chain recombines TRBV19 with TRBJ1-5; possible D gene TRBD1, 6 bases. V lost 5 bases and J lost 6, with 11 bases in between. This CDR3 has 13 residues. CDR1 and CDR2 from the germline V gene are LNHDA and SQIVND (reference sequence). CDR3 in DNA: TGTGCCAGTAGTGCAGGGGTTCGTCAGCCCCAGCATTTT. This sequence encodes CASSAGVRQPQHF. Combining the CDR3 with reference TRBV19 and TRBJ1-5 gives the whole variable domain DGGITQSPKYLFRKEGQNVTLSCEQNLNHDAMYWYRQDPGQGLRLIYYSQIVNDFQKGDIAEGYSVSREKKESFPLTVTSAQKNPTAFYLCASSAGVRQPQHFGDGTRLSIL.

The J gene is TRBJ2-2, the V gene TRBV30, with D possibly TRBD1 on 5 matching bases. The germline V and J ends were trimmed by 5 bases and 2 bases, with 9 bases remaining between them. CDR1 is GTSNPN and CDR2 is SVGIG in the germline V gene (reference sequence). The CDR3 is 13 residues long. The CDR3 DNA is TGTGCCTGGCAGGGAAGAAACACCGGGGAGCTGTTTTTT. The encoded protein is CAWQGRNTGELFF. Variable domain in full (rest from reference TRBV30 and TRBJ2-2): SQTIHQWPATLVQPVGSPLSLECTVEGTSNPNLYWYRQAAGRGLQLLFYSVGIGQISSEVPQNLSASRPQDRQFILSSKKLLLSDSGFYLCAWQGRNTGELFFGEGSRLTVL.

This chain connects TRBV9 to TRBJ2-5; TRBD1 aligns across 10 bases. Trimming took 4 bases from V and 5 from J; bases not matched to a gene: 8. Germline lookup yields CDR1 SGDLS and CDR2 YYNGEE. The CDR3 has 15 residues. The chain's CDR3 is CASSSRTGGLETQYF. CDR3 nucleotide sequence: TGTGCCAGCAGCTCGAGGACAGGGGGGCTGGAGACCCAGTACTTC.

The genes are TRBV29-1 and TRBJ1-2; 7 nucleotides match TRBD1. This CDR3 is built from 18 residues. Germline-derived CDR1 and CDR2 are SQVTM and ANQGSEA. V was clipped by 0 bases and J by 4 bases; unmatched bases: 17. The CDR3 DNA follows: TGCAGCGTTGAAGATCAGGGGATAGGTCGGCAGGGGGTCTATGGCTACACCTTC. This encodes CSVEDQGIGRQGVYGYTF.

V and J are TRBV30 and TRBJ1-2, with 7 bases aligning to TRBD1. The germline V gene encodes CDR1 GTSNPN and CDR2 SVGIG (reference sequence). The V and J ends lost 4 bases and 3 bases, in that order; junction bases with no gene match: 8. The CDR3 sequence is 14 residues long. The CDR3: CAWIRGHGDYGYTF. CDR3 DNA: TGTGCCTGGATAAGGGGGCACGGTGACTATGGCTACACCTTC.

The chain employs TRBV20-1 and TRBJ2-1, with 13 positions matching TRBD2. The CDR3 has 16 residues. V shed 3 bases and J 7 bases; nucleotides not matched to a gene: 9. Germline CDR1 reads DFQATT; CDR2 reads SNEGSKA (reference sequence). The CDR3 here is CSASDQLAGGQNEQFF. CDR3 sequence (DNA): TGCAGTGCTAGTGACCAACTAGCGGGGGGGCAGAATGAGCAGTTCTTC.

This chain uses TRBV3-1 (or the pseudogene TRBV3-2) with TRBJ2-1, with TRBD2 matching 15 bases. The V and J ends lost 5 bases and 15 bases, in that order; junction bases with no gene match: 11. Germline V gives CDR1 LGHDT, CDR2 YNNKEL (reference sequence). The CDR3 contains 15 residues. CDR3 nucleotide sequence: TGTGCCAGCAGCACCGGACTAGCGGGGGGGTATTTTAGGTTCTTC. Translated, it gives CASSTGLAGGYFRFF.